These 25 T cell receptor beta chains share one sample of origin, sequenced in a study of human T cells and chemical hapten exposure. TCRdb fed the RACE reads into MiXCR, producing one record per CDR3 protein. The table has under 45,000 distinct CDR3 sequences, 8% to 11% seen once. Time point here: pre-sensitization, week 0. Treatment in this sample: therapeutic diphenylcyclopropenone sensitization with weekly scalp DPC. The sample in question was whole blood, obtained in connection with sensitization to the hapten diphenylcyclopropenone (DPC). The receptors were gathered from a man younger than 40 with alopecia areata. Some clones in this sample may be carry-over from other donors' samples.

The chain combines TRBV6-6 with TRBJ2-7; D not certain. The V end was cut by 6 bases, the J end by 3 bases, with 15 bases between. This CDR3 spans 14 amino acids. Germline V gene sequence: CDR1 MNHNY, CDR2 SVGAGI (reference sequence). CDR3: CASSEVVSGYEQYF. DNA for the CDR3: TGTGCCAGCAGCGAGGTTGTCTCGGGCTACGAGCAGTACTTC.

This clonotype has ten or more counts. The rearrangement links TRBV7-9 to TRBJ1-6; 8 positions agree with TRBD1. The junction had 4 bases not matched to a gene; V was cut back by 5 bases and J by 7 bases. The CDR3 covers 14 residues. Per germline, CDR1 SEHNR and CDR2 FQNEAQ (reference sequence). CDR3 sequence (DNA): TGTGCCAGCAGCCTCAGGGGGCAGAATTCACCCCTCCACTTT. Its protein is CASSLRGQNSPLHF. The whole variable domain, filled in from reference TRBV7-9 and TRBJ1-6, reads DTGVSQNPRHKITKRGQNVTFRCDPISEHNRLYWYRQTLGQGPEFLTYFQNEAQLEKSRLLSDRFSAERPKGSFSTLEIQRTEQGDSAMYLCASSLRGQNSPLHFGNGTRLTVT.

This clonotype was seen at least ten times. The chain recombines TRBV5-4 with TRBJ2-1; 9 bases map to TRBD2. Germline V gives CDR1 SGHNT, CDR2 YYREEE (reference sequence). The V gene end was trimmed by 3 bases and the J gene end by 4 bases; junction bases not matched to a gene: 5. This CDR3 spans 15 amino acids. The CDR3: CASSSSGGLYNEQFF. The CDR3 DNA reads as TGTGCCAGCAGCTCAAGCGGGGGGTTGTACAATGAGCAGTTCTTC.

The gene calls are TRBV11-1 and TRBJ2-1, with TRBD1 as a possible D gene (5 bases). Germline CDR1 reads SGHAT; CDR2 reads FQDESV (reference sequence). The V and J ends lost 5 bases and 7 bases respectively, with 18 bases between them. There are 15 residues in the CDR3. The CDR3 DNA follows: TGTGCCAGCAGCCCTTTAGGGGCCCCGAGGAATGAGCAGTTCTTC. This translates into CASSPLGAPRNEQFF.

This clonotype was seen only once. The rearrangement joins TRBV20-1 to TRBJ2-7; 7 bases are a match to TRBD1. The CDR3 totals 16 residues. Germline CDR1 reads DFQATT; CDR2 reads SNEGSKA (reference sequence). V lost 0 bases, J lost 1 base, and 9 bases stayed unmatched. This CDR3 is CSARELDRAPSYEQYF. In DNA form, the CDR3 reads TGCAGTGCTAGAGAATTAGACAGGGCCCCTTCCTACGAGCAGTACTTC.

The J gene is TRBJ1-6, the V gene TRBV20-1; 10 bases agree with TRBD1. CDR3 size: 13 residues. V shed 6 bases and J 6 bases; nucleotides not matched to a gene: 2. Germline V gene sequence: CDR1 DFQATT, CDR2 SNEGSKA (reference sequence). The CDR3 nucleotides are TGCAGTGCCTGGGACAGGGGTAATTCACCCCTCCACTTT. Amino acids: CSAWDRGNSPLHF.

This clonotype showed up just a few times. The chain is built from TRBV6-5 and TRBJ1-2, with D perhaps TRBD1 (5 bases). Trimming took 7 bases from V and 5 from J, leaving 17 bases between them. The CDR3 has 14 residues. Germline CDR1 and CDR2: MNHEY and SVGAGI. DNA for the CDR3: TGTGCCAGCATCAACCCCCAGGGATCATATGGCTACACCTTC. It encodes CASINPQGSYGYTF.

This clonotype was recorded many times. V gene TRBV11-3 combines with J gene TRBJ2-5; 8 bases align to TRBD1. Germline values: CDR1 SGHNT, CDR2 YENEEA. Losses at the gene ends were 3 bases for V and 5 bases for J; bases not matched to a gene: 8. This CDR3 has 15 amino acids. CDR3 sequence reads: CASSFGGTGLETQYF. CDR3 in DNA: TGTGCCAGCAGCTTCGGAGGGACAGGTTTGGAGACCCAGTACTTC.

This clonotype has ten or more counts. This rearrangement joins TRBV7-9 to TRBJ2-2; TRBD1 agrees at 9 bases. This CDR3 comprises 18 residues. V shed 7 bases and J 0 bases; nucleotides not matched to a gene: 12. Per germline, CDR1 SEHNR and CDR2 FQNEAQ (reference sequence). CDR3 amino acids: CASIQGTGWPANTGELFF. The CDR3 DNA is TGTGCCAGCATCCAGGGGACAGGGTGGCCCGCGAACACCGGGGAGCTGTTTTTT.

This clonotype was recorded at least ten times. V and J are TRBV6-2 or TRBV6-3 and TRBJ2-1, with D maybe TRBD2 (6 bases). The CDR3 is made up of 15 amino acids. The V and J ends lost 7 bases and 0 bases respectively, with 13 bases between them. Germline V gene lookup returns CDR1 MNHEY and CDR2 SVGEGT. The CDR3 sequence: CASIPGAASYNEQFF. The DNA for the CDR3 is TGTGCCAGCATACCGGGAGCGGCCTCCTACAATGAGCAGTTCTTC.

The CDR3 DNA reads as TGTGCCAGCAGCCCGCACCCTGGGGAGCAGTACGTC. It specifies CASSPHPGEQYV. V usage is TRBV28 and J usage is TRBJ2-7; D is unresolved. V gave up 6 bases and J gave up 7 bases, with 13 bases separating them. The germline CDR1 and CDR2 sequences are MDHEN and SYDVKM. The length of the CDR3 is 12 residues.

The CDR3 DNA sequence: TGTGCCAGCAGCCAAACAGGGAACTTGTACAATGAGCAGTTCTTC. It specifies CASSQTGNLYNEQFF. The V gene is TRBV4-2, the J gene TRBJ2-1; possible D gene TRBD1, 6 bases. The CDR3 is 15 amino acids. Per the germline V gene, CDR1 is LGHNA and CDR2 is YNFKEQ. V was pared by 2 bases and J by 4 bases, with 12 bases between.

The gene calls are TRBV11-1 and TRBJ2-2, with TRBD1 as a possible D gene (6 bases). CDR3 length equals 13 residues. Germline V gene lookup returns CDR1 SGHAT and CDR2 FQDESV (reference sequence). Trimming cost V 4 bases and J 7 bases, with 10 bases left between them. The CDR3 reads CASSSNRVGELFF. The CDR3 DNA reads TGTGCCAGCAGCTCCAACAGGGTCGGGGAGCTGTTTTTT.

This clonotype was seen a few times. CDR3 DNA sequence: TGTGCCAGCAGCTTGGGAGGCACAGGGGCAGGAAACACCATATATTTT. Residues: CASSLGGTGAGNTIYF. This chain connects TRBV5-4 to TRBJ1-3, with 7 nucleotides matching TRBD1. J gave up 4 bases and V 0 bases, and 7 bases lay outside the gene matches. CDR3 length equals 16 residues. The germline V gene encodes CDR1 SGHNT and CDR2 YYREEE (reference sequence).

This clonotype came up many times. This sequence joins TRBV3-1 and TRBJ2-2; 7 nucleotides align to TRBD2. Germline values: CDR1 LGHDT, CDR2 YNNKEL (reference sequence). V lost 10 bases and J lost 6; bases outside the gene matches: 5. The CDR3 contains 12 residues. In DNA, the CDR3 is TGTGCCACCCAGCGGGGAGCCGGGGAGCTGTTTTTT. It is translated as CATQRGAGELFF. The full variable domain, completed using reference TRBV3-1 and TRBJ2-2, is DTAVSQTPKYLVTQMGNDKSIKCEQNLGHDTMYWYKQDSKKFLKIMFSYNNKELIINETVPNRFSPKSPDKAHLNLHINSLELGDSAVYFCATQRGAGELFFGEGSRLTVL.

Only a few counts were recorded for this clonotype. The V call is TRBV3-1, the J call TRBJ1-2; no clear D gene. Trimming cost V 2 bases and J 7 bases, with 14 bases left between them. CDR1 and CDR2 from the germline V gene are LGHDT and YNNKEL (reference sequence). The CDR3 totals 14 residues. CDR3 sequence (DNA): TGTGCCAGCAGCCAACCAGGTCGAAGGGTTGGCTACACCTTC. Translating it yields CASSQPGRRVGYTF. The whole variable domain, remainder taken from reference TRBV3-1 and TRBJ1-2, is DTAVSQTPKYLVTQMGNDKSIKCEQNLGHDTMYWYKQDSKKFLKIMFSYNNKELIINETVPNRFSPKSPDKAHLNLHINSLELGDSAVYFCASSQPGRRVGYTFGSGTRLTVV.

This clonotype was counted a few times. The chain is built from TRBV20-1 and TRBJ2-3, with a weak D call TRBD1 (6 bases). The CDR3 runs 13 residues. CDR1 DFQATT and CDR2 SNEGSKA come from the germline V gene (reference sequence). DNA for the CDR3: TGCGCGTGGGACACTGCTAGCACAGATACGCAGTATTTT. It is translated as CAWDTASTDTQYF.

This clonotype has ten or more counts. The chain carries TRBV6-1 and TRBJ1-1; 7 bases match TRBD1. There are 13 residues in the CDR3. V lost 9 bases and J lost 0; bases outside the gene matches: 4. Germline loops: CDR1 MNHNS, CDR2 SASEGT. This chain's CDR3 is CASKGQMNTEAFF. The CDR3 nucleotides read TGTGCCAGTAAGGGACAGATGAACACTGAAGCTTTCTTT.

As to this clonotype: At one end the junction does not follow the germline gene, possibly because of a read error. The chain joins TRBV29-1 to TRBJ2-5, with D perhaps assigned TRBD1 or TRBD2 (7 bases each). Germline V CDR1 and CDR2: SQVTM, ANQGSEA. CDR3 length equals 14 residues. The DNA for the CDR3 is TGCAGCGCTTCGGGGGGACAGACACAAGGGACCCAGTACTTC. The encoded protein is CSASGGQTQGTQYF.

As for this clonotype: At one of its ends the junction is not consistent with the germline gene, which may arise from a read error. The chain combines TRBV18 with TRBJ2-4; 9 bases fit TRBD1. There are 15 residues in the CDR3. Germline CDR1 reads KGHSH; CDR2 reads LQKENI. The CDR3 is CASSPIQGAINIQYF. The DNA of the CDR3 is TGTGCCAGCTCACCGATACAGGGGGCCATAAACATTCAGTACTTC.

This clonotype was found many times. The chain carries TRBV5-1 and TRBJ2-1, with TRBD2 matching over 9 bases. The CDR3 contains 16 residues. CDR1 and CDR2 (germline): SGHRS, YFSETQ. V trimming: 1 base; J trimming: 10 bases; junction bases outside the gene matches: 12. The CDR3 nucleotides read TGCGCCAGCAGCTTGAGGATTAGCGGGGGCGCCGGGGAGCAGTTCTTC. Encoded protein: CASSLRISGGAGEQFF.

In this sample, this clonotype turned up a few times. This rearrangement joins TRBV27 to TRBJ2-4, with D maybe TRBD2 (6 bases). Germline CDR1 reads MNHEY; CDR2 reads SMNVEV (reference sequence). V was shortened by 4 bases and J by 6 bases, with 19 bases between the two germline ends. The CDR3 covers 16 residues. The CDR3 protein is CASSWGDPSFGNIQYF. The CDR3 region has the DNA TGTGCCAGCAGTTGGGGGGACCCGTCATTTGGAAACATTCAGTACTTC.

This clonotype occurred many times. This chain joins TRBV7-6 and TRBJ2-1; 10 nucleotides match TRBD2. CDR1 and CDR2 from the germline V gene are SGHVS and FNYEAQ. J lost 7 bases, V lost 1 base, and 10 bases had no gene match. The CDR3 runs to 17 residues. The CDR3 bases are TGTGCCAGCAGCTTAGATGGAGCGGGAGGGCTTCGGAATGAGCAGTTCTTC. This codes for CASSLDGAGGLRNEQFF.

This clonotype was counted ten times or more. This chain joins TRBV7-2 and TRBJ2-2; maybe TRBD2 (5 bases). The CDR3 runs 14 residues. Trimming removed 5 bases at V and 9 bases at J, with 16 bases between. Looked up from germline, CDR1 is SGHTA and CDR2 is FQGNSA. This CDR3 is CASSLDPGNRELFF. The CDR3 region has the DNA TGTGCCAGCAGCCTAGATCCGGGAAACAGGGAGCTGTTTTTT.

This clonotype was seen many times. The gene calls are TRBV3-1 and TRBJ1-2; D may be TRBD1 (5 bases). The CDR3 sequence is 15 residues long. Looked up from germline, CDR1 is LGHDT and CDR2 is YNNKEL (reference sequence). V was clipped by 2 bases and J by 1 base, with 11 bases between them. CDR3 nucleotides: TGTGCCAGCAGCCAATGGGCAGGGATTAACTATGGCTACACCTTC. Residues: CASSQWAGINYGYTF. The full variable domain, with the rest looked up from reference TRBV3-1 and TRBJ1-2, is DTAVSQTPKYLVTQMGNDKSIKCEQNLGHDTMYWYKQDSKKFLKIMFSYNNKELIINETVPNRFSPKSPDKAHLNLHINSLELGDSAVYFCASSQWAGINYGYTFGSGTRLTVV.